This T cell receptor (beta chain) was sequenced in a study of blood T cell repertoires in COVID-19. In the study overall: The analysed material was cDNA or gDNA that came from T cells, B-cell-depleted T cells, or PBMCs.

This clone appeared once. V lost 5 bases and J lost 8, with 15 bases in between. The germline V gene encodes CDR1 SGHAT and CDR2 FQDESV (reference sequence). The CDR3 runs to 13 residues. Sequenced by immunoSEQ multiplex PCR; TCRdb stores in-frame clones only, minus some. The sample holds around 220,000 clones, around 84% seen once. Sequenced material: peripheral blood. The sequence derives from a man aged 50-59 years with acute or convalescent COVID-19. The rearrangement joins TRBV11-1 to TRBJ1-2, with D possibly matching TRBD1 (6 bases). As DNA, the CDR3 is TGTGCCAGCAGCGCCAGACAGGCCTTGGGCTACACCTTC. This codes for CASSARQALGYTF.